Listed below are T cell receptor beta chains from one sample, sequenced in a study of blood T cell repertoires in COVID-19. Method: immunoSEQ multiplex PCR; TCRdb's copy keeps in-frame clones and lacks some. The repertoire holds 200,000 to 250,000 clones, with 82% as singletons. Sequenced input: PBMCs or T cells enriched from blood (not recorded which). The receptors originated from a man aged 40-49 years who had recovered from COVID-19. Each CDR3 is given with its conserved first and last residue. Fields, in order: V gene, D gene, J gene, clone size, CDR3 protein, CDR3 DNA. A D gene is named only where the DNA matches it firmly. Rows may omit the clone size; those that give it use once, few, many or a size class.

V gene: TRBV28
D gene: TRBD1
J gene: TRBJ1-4
clone size: NA
CDR3 protein: CASSFPAGTVNEKLFF
CDR3 DNA: TGTGCCAGCAGTTTCCCCGCCGGGACAGTTAATGAAAAACTGTTTTTT

V gene: TRBV19
D gene: TRBD2
J gene: TRBJ2-3
clone size: NA
CDR3 protein: CASSIYGGGTDTQYF
CDR3 DNA: TGTGCCAGTAGTATATATGGGGGGGGCACAGATACGCAGTATTTT

V gene: TRBV27
D gene: NA
J gene: TRBJ1-6
clone size: NA
CDR3 protein: CASSYSSGGYNSPLHF
CDR3 DNA: TGTGCCAGCAGCTACTCCTCGGGGGGGTATAATTCACCCCTCCACTTT

V gene: TRBV24-1
D gene: TRBD1
J gene: TRBJ1-2
clone size: NA
CDR3 protein: CATSDFGDRNYGYTF
CDR3 DNA: TGTGCCACCAGTGATTTTGGGGACAGAAACTATGGCTACACCTTC

V gene: TRBV9
D gene: TRBD2
J gene: TRBJ2-5
clone size: NA
CDR3 protein: CASSVVGGRAQETQYF
CDR3 DNA: TGTGCCAGCAGCGTAGTAGGAGGGAGGGCCCAAGAGACCCAGTACTTC

V gene: TRBV10-1
D gene: NA
J gene: TRBJ2-2
clone size: NA
CDR3 protein: CASSEWQAGELFF
CDR3 DNA: TGCGCCAGCAGTGAGTGGCAGGCCGGGGAGCTGTTTTTT

V gene: TRBV7-9
D gene: TRBD1
J gene: TRBJ1-6
clone size: NA
CDR3 protein: CASSVGTGSKSLHF
CDR3 DNA: TGTGCCAGCAGCGTCGGGACAGGGAGCAAATCCCTCCACTTT

V gene: TRBV27
D gene: NA
J gene: TRBJ2-5
clone size: NA
CDR3 protein: CASRTLLGRGTQYF
CDR3 DNA: TGTGCCAGCAGGACGCTACTGGGTCGAGGGACCCAGTACTTC

V gene: TRBV7-8
D gene: TRBD1
J gene: TRBJ1-5
clone size: NA
CDR3 protein: CASSPRDRGQPQHF
CDR3 DNA: TGTGCCAGCAGCCCGCGTGACAGGGGGCAGCCCCAGCATTTT

V gene: TRBV29-1
D gene: NA
J gene: TRBJ2-5
clone size: NA
CDR3 protein: CSVGGTNLLQETQYF
CDR3 DNA: TGCAGCGTGGGCGGGACAAACCTACTCCAAGAGACCCAGTACTTC

V gene: TRBV7-9
D gene: NA
J gene: TRBJ1-3
clone size: NA
CDR3 protein: CASSFYSNSGNTIYF
CDR3 DNA: TGTGCCAGCAGCTTCTACAGTAACTCTGGAAACACCATATATTTT

V gene: TRBV7-9
D gene: NA
J gene: TRBJ2-7
clone size: NA
CDR3 protein: CASSLGAGKTYEQYF
CDR3 DNA: TGTGCCAGCAGCTTAGGGGCAGGGAAAACCTACGAGCAGTACTTC

V gene: TRBV5-4
D gene: NA
J gene: TRBJ2-5
clone size: NA
CDR3 protein: CASSLGGGDRQETQYF
CDR3 DNA: TGTGCCAGCAGCTTGGGGGGGGGAGACAGGCAAGAGACCCAGTACTTC

V gene: TRBV9
D gene: TRBD1
J gene: TRBJ1-3
clone size: NA
CDR3 protein: CASSVGQGTGNTIYF
CDR3 DNA: TGTGCCAGCAGCGTGGGACAGGGTACTGGAAACACCATATATTTT

V gene: TRBV5-6
D gene: NA
J gene: TRBJ2-1
clone size: NA
CDR3 protein: CASSLDRASNEQFF
CDR3 DNA: TGTGCCAGCAGCTTGGATAGAGCTTCCAATGAGCAGTTCTTC

V gene: TRBV19
D gene: TRBD1
J gene: TRBJ2-7
clone size: once
CDR3 protein: CASRAPGTALQYF
CDR3 DNA: TGTGCCAGTAGGGCCCCCGGGACAGCCTTGCAGTACTTC

V gene: TRBV30
D gene: NA
J gene: TRBJ1-2
clone size: NA
CDR3 protein: CAWKRRERVHGYTF
CDR3 DNA: TGTGCCTGGAAACGACGGGAGAGAGTGCATGGCTACACCTTC

V gene: TRBV4-2
D gene: TRBD2
J gene: TRBJ2-7
clone size: many
CDR3 protein: CASSQELAGSYEQYF
CDR3 DNA: TGTGCCAGCAGCCAAGAACTAGCGGGGTCCTACGAGCAGTACTTC

V gene: TRBV5-5
D gene: NA
J gene: TRBJ1-2
clone size: NA
CDR3 protein: CASSLELANYGYTF
CDR3 DNA: TGTGCCAGCAGCTTGGAACTCGCTAACTATGGCTACACCTTC

V gene: TRBV5-4
D gene: NA
J gene: TRBJ2-3
clone size: NA
CDR3 protein: CASSTQNGDTQYF
CDR3 DNA: TGTGCCAGCAGCACCCAGAACGGGGATACGCAGTATTTT

V gene: TRBV6-5
D gene: NA
J gene: TRBJ1-1
clone size: NA
CDR3 protein: CASSYGQLLNTEAFF
CDR3 DNA: TGTGCCAGCAGTTACGGACAGCTTTTGAACACTGAAGCTTTCTTT

V gene: TRBV2
D gene: NA
J gene: TRBJ1-1
clone size: NA
CDR3 protein: CASSERGWEAFF
CDR3 DNA: TGTGCCAGCAGTGAGAGAGGCTGGGAAGCTTTCTTT

V gene: TRBV24-1
D gene: NA
J gene: TRBJ2-7
clone size: NA
CDR3 protein: CATSEGGRAYEQYF
CDR3 DNA: TGTGCCACCAGTGAAGGGGGTCGGGCGTACGAGCAGTACTTC

V gene: TRBV7-9
D gene: TRBD1
J gene: TRBJ1-1
clone size: few
CDR3 protein: CASSLITGETEAFF
CDR3 DNA: TGTGCCAGCAGCTTAATAACAGGGGAGACTGAAGCTTTCTTT

V gene: TRBV7-3
D gene: TRBD1
J gene: TRBJ2-1
clone size: NA
CDR3 protein: CASSSRSGTGGGNEQFF
CDR3 DNA: TGTGCCAGCAGCTCGCGATCCGGGACAGGGGGAGGCAATGAGCAGTTCTTC

V gene: TRBV7-3
D gene: NA
J gene: TRBJ2-3
clone size: NA
CDR3 protein: CASSSGADTQYF
CDR3 DNA: TGTGCCAGCAGCTCCGGGGCAGATACGCAGTATTTT

V gene: TRBV2
D gene: TRBD1
J gene: TRBJ1-5
clone size: NA
CDR3 protein: CASGKAQGVIQPQHF
CDR3 DNA: TGTGCCAGCGGTAAGGCACAGGGGGTTATTCAGCCCCAGCATTTT

V gene: TRBV5-1
D gene: TRBD1
J gene: TRBJ1-5
clone size: NA
CDR3 protein: CASSLGTGGSSQHF
CDR3 DNA: TGCGCCAGCAGCTTGGGGACAGGGGGCTCGTCCCAGCATTTT

V gene: TRBV11-1
D gene: TRBD2
J gene: TRBJ2-5
clone size: NA
CDR3 protein: CASTGGTSGRETQYF
CDR3 DNA: TGTGCCAGCACCGGGGGGACTAGCGGGAGGGAGACCCAGTACTTC

V gene: TRBV30
D gene: TRBD1
J gene: TRBJ2-7
clone size: NA
CDR3 protein: CACSGTGDYEQYF
CDR3 DNA: TGTGCCTGTTCCGGGACAGGGGACTACGAGCAGTACTTC

V gene: TRBV5-1
D gene: TRBD2
J gene: TRBJ2-1
clone size: NA
CDR3 protein: CASSDTSGSLYNEQFF
CDR3 DNA: TGCGCCAGCAGCGACACTAGCGGGAGTTTATACAATGAGCAGTTCTTC

V gene: TRBV12-3/TRBV12-4
D gene: NA
J gene: TRBJ1-1
clone size: NA
CDR3 protein: CASSSGVAFF
CDR3 DNA: TGTGCCAGCAGTTCAGGGGTAGCTTTCTTT

V gene: TRBV7-3
D gene: TRBD1
J gene: TRBJ2-7
clone size: NA
CDR3 protein: CASRKGRDRDSYEQYF
CDR3 DNA: TGTGCCAGCAGAAAGGGCCGGGACAGGGACTCCTACGAGCAGTACTTC

V gene: TRBV5-1
D gene: NA
J gene: TRBJ1-2
clone size: NA
CDR3 protein: CASSLVGERGLTF
CDR3 DNA: TGCGCCAGCAGCTTGGTTGGGGAACGGGGTTTAACCTTC

V gene: TRBV2
D gene: TRBD1
J gene: TRBJ1-2
clone size: NA
CDR3 protein: CASGQGPSGYTF
CDR3 DNA: TGTGCATCGGGACAGGGGCCCTCCGGCTACACCTTC

V gene: TRBV4-3
D gene: TRBD2
J gene: TRBJ2-5
clone size: NA
CDR3 protein: CASSQDLLAGGIGETQYF
CDR3 DNA: TGCGCCAGCAGCCAAGATTTACTAGCGGGGGGGATAGGGGAGACCCAGTACTTC

V gene: TRBV6-2/TRBV6-3
D gene: TRBD1
J gene: TRBJ1-1
clone size: once
CDR3 protein: CASSYPTDRGLRTEAFF
CDR3 DNA: TGTGCCAGCAGTTACCCAACGGACAGGGGGCTTAGGACTGAAGCTTTCTTT

V gene: TRBV2
D gene: NA
J gene: TRBJ1-1
clone size: NA
CDR3 protein: CASAAGAATEAFF
CDR3 DNA: TGTGCCAGCGCTGCAGGGGCGGCCACTGAAGCTTTCTTT

V gene: TRBV14
D gene: NA
J gene: TRBJ2-1
clone size: few
CDR3 protein: CASSQDPSTYNEQFF
CDR3 DNA: TGTGCCAGCAGCCAAGATCCTAGCACCTACAATGAGCAGTTCTTC

V gene: TRBV7-9
D gene: TRBD2
J gene: TRBJ2-5
clone size: NA
CDR3 protein: CASSLPAGGTQETQYF
CDR3 DNA: TGTGCCAGCAGCTTACCAGCGGGGGGAACCCAAGAGACCCAGTACTTC

V gene: TRBV5-4
D gene: NA
J gene: TRBJ1-1
clone size: NA
CDR3 protein: CASSLGRTEAFF
CDR3 DNA: TGTGCCAGCAGCTTGGGTCGGACTGAAGCTTTCTTT

V gene: TRBV15
D gene: NA
J gene: TRBJ2-7
clone size: NA
CDR3 protein: CATSRVYGGSSYEQYF
CDR3 DNA: TGTGCCACCAGCAGAGTGTACGGCGGAAGCTCCTACGAGCAGTACTTC

V gene: TRBV5-4
D gene: NA
J gene: TRBJ2-7
clone size: NA
CDR3 protein: CASSFAGGEQYF
CDR3 DNA: TGTGCCAGCAGCTTCGCAGGAGGCGAGCAGTACTTC

V gene: TRBV18
D gene: NA
J gene: TRBJ1-1
clone size: NA
CDR3 protein: CASSPRGPPGDTEAFF
CDR3 DNA: TGTGCCAGCTCACCGAGGGGACCCCCAGGGGACACTGAAGCTTTCTTT

V gene: TRBV7-3
D gene: NA
J gene: TRBJ1-6
clone size: NA
CDR3 protein: CASSVGGAPLHF
CDR3 DNA: TGTGCCAGCAGCGTGGGAGGGGCACCCCTCCACTTT

V gene: TRBV28
D gene: NA
J gene: TRBJ1-1
clone size: NA
CDR3 protein: CATVSGGVGTEAFF
CDR3 DNA: TGTGCCACCGTGTCCGGGGGAGTCGGCACTGAAGCTTTCTTT

V gene: TRBV5-4
D gene: NA
J gene: TRBJ2-3
clone size: NA
CDR3 protein: CASRRSGGATDTQYF
CDR3 DNA: TGTGCCAGCAGAAGGAGTGGAGGGGCAACAGATACGCAGTATTTT